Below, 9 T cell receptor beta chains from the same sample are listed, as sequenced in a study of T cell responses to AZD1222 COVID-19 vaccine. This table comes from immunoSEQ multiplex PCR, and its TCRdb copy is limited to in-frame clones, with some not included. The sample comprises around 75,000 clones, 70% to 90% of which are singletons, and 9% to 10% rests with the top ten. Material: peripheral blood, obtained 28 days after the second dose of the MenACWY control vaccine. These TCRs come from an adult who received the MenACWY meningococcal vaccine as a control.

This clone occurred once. This chain's CDR3 is CASSLTGSNTGELFF. Written as DNA, the CDR3 is TGTGCCAGCAGCTTAACGGGGTCGAACACCGGGGAGCTGTTTTTT. V and J are TRBV7-9 and TRBJ2-2; TRBD2 might be the D (5 bases). The V and J ends lost 2 bases and 0 bases respectively, with 7 bases between them. The length of the CDR3 is 15 residues. Germline V gives CDR1 SEHNR, CDR2 FQNEAQ (reference sequence).

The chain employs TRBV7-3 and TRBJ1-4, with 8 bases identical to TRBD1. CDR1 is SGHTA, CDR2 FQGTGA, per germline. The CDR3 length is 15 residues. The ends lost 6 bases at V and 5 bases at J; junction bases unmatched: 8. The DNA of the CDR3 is TGTGCCAGCAGGAGAGGACAGGGTTCCAATGAAAAACTGTTTTTT. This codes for CASRRGQGSNEKLFF.

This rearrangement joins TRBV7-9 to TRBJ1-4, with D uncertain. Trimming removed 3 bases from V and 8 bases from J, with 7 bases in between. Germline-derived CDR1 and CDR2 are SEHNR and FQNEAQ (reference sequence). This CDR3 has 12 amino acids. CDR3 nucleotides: TGTGCCAGCAGCTTTTCGGGGGAAAAACTGTTTTTT. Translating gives CASSFSGEKLFF.

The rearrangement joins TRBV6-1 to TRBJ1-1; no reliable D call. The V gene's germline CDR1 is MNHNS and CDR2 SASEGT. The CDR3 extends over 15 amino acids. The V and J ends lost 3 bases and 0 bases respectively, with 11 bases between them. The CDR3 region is CASSEFQVMNTEAFF. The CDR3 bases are TGTGCCAGCAGTGAGTTCCAGGTTATGAACACTGAAGCTTTCTTT.

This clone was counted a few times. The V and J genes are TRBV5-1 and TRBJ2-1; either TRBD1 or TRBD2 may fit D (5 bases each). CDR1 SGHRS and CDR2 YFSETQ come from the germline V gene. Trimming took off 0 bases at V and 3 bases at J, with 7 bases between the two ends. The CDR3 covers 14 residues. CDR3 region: CASSLGDGYNEQFF. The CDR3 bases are TGCGCCAGCAGCTTGGGGGACGGCTACAATGAGCAGTTCTTC.

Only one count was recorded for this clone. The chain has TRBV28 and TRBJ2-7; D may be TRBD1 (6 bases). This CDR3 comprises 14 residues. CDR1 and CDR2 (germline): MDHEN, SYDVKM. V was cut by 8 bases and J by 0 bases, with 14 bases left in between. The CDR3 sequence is CASGKMTGSYEQYF. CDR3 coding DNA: TGTGCCAGCGGAAAAATGACAGGCTCCTACGAGCAGTACTTC.

The CDR3 loop is CAWSAGTAGNTIYF. The DNA for the CDR3 is TGTGCCTGGAGCGCTGGGACAGCCGGAAACACCATATATTTT. The V call is TRBV30, the J call TRBJ1-3, with 7 bases fitting TRBD1. Germline CDR1 reads GTSNPN; CDR2 reads SVGIG (reference sequence). The trim removed 3 bases at V and 4 bases at J, leaving 6 bases unmatched. There are 14 residues in the CDR3.

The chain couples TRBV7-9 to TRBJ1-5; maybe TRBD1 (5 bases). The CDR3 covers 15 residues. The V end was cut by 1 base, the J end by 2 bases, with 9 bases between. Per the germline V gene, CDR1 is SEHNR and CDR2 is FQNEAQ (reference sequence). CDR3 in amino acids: CASSLGGARNQPQHF. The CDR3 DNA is TGTGCCAGCAGCTTAGGCGGGGCCCGCAATCAGCCCCAGCATTTT.

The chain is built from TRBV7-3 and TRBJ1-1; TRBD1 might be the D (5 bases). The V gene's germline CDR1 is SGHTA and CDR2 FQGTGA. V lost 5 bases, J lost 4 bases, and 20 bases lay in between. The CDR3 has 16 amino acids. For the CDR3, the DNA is TGTGCCAGCAGCATCGGACCCCGGGGGGGTGGCACTGAAGCTTTCTTT. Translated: CASSIGPRGGGTEAFF.